The 21 T cell receptor beta chains given below trace back to one sample, sequenced in a study of T cells after yellow fever vaccination (dated by TCRdb to about 2019). The receptor library was made with 5' RACE. Instrument on record: Illumina NovaSeq 6000. TCRdb took the public reads, trimmed them with fastp at Q25, ran MiXCR for clone calling and kept in-frame beta chains. All rows with the same CDR3 protein become a single entry with the most common DNA and genes. Within this sample are 100,000 to 150,000 distinct CDR3 sequences, with about 8.8% of them counted one time only. The leading ten clones occupy roughly 43% of the sample. The meaning of the sample's treatment or condition label: live attenuated yellow fever vaccine strain. The sequencing used CD8+ T cells sorted from PBMCs, collected on the day of the yellow fever booster vaccination. The receptors come from a man between 18 and 29 years old who received the YFV17D yellow fever vaccine.

The chain uses TRBV27 and TRBJ1-3; D call uncertain. CDR1 MNHEY and CDR2 SMNVEV come from the germline V gene (reference sequence). Trimming shortened V by 5 bases and J by 4 bases, and 21 bases separated the two germline ends. This CDR3 has 17 residues. Here the CDR3 reads CASSPSPYGRRGNTIYF. CDR3 DNA sequence: TGTGCCAGCAGTCCCAGCCCTTATGGACGGAGGGGAAACACCATATATTTT.

In this sample, this clonotype turned up many times. This chain connects TRBV4-1 to TRBJ1-1, with D possibly TRBD1 on 5 matching bases. The V gene lost 4 bases and the J gene lost 4 bases, with 16 bases spanning the gap. Germline V gives CDR1 MGHRA, CDR2 YSYEKL. The CDR3 has 15 amino acids. CDR3 sequence reads: CASSRIDSIGTEAFF. The CDR3 nucleotides are TGCGCCAGCAGCCGAATTGACAGCATTGGCACTGAAGCTTTCTTT.

There are a few counts of this clonotype. The V gene is TRBV4-3, the J gene TRBJ2-1, with D uncertain. The CDR3 runs 14 residues. The germline V gene has CDR1 LGHNA and CDR2 YSLEER. The ends were cut back, 0 bases at V and 8 bases at J, with 11 bases in the middle. CDR3 in DNA: TGCGCCAGCAGCCAAGAATGGGCCACCGATGAGCAGTTCTTC. Amino acids: CASSQEWATDEQFF.

The CDR3 nucleotides are TGTGCCAGCAGCTCAACCCTTAGCTACGAGCAGTACTTC. Protein product: CASSSTLSYEQYF. The J gene is TRBJ2-7, the V gene TRBV7-2; no clear D. V shed 4 bases and J shed 3 bases, with 10 bases lying between them. Germline V gene data show CDR1 as SGHTA and CDR2 as FQGNSA. This CDR3 contains 13 residues.

The V gene is TRBV5-1, the J gene TRBJ2-5; perhaps TRBD2 as D (5 bases). Trimming stripped 2 bases from V and 5 bases from J, with 13 bases between. Looked up from germline, CDR1 is SGHRS and CDR2 is YFSETQ. This CDR3 comprises 14 residues. The CDR3 region is CASSFRTLGETQYF. The CDR3, as DNA: TGCGCCAGCAGCTTTCGGACTCTTGGGGAGACCCAGTACTTC.

The chain is built from TRBV2 and TRBJ2-7; D call uncertain. Trimming removed 9 bases from V and 0 bases from J, with 12 bases in between. This CDR3 has 13 residues. Germline lookup yields CDR1 SNHLY and CDR2 FYNNEI. CDR3 amino acids: CASCWTVSYEQYF. CDR3 in DNA: TGTGCCAGTTGCTGGACGGTCTCCTACGAGCAGTACTTC.

This chain joins TRBV4-3 and TRBJ1-1; D is undetermined. Trimming cost V 6 bases and J 5 bases, with 13 bases left between them. Germline V gives CDR1 LGHNA, CDR2 YSLEER. The CDR3 covers 13 residues. The CDR3 bases are TGCGCCAGCAGTATTCGTGTGTTGACTGAAGCTTTCTTT. Translating it yields CASSIRVLTEAFF.

This rearrangement joins TRBV15 to TRBJ2-1, with 8 bases aligning to TRBD1. V was clipped by 7 bases and J by 7 bases; unmatched bases: 9. The length of the CDR3 is 14 residues. Germline V gives CDR1 LNHNV, CDR2 YYDKDF (reference sequence). CDR3 in amino acids: CATTRDRRVNEQFF. In DNA form, the CDR3 reads TGTGCCACCACCCGGGACAGGAGGGTGAATGAGCAGTTCTTC.

This clonotype was seen a few times. V usage is TRBV7-9 and J usage is TRBJ1-1, with 9 bases identical to TRBD1. The V segment lost 1 base and the J segment 3 bases; nucleotides outside the gene matches: 3. Germline V gene data show CDR1 as SEHNR and CDR2 as FQNEAQ (reference sequence). The CDR3 consists of 15 residues. The CDR3 DNA is TGTGCCAGCAGCTTAGTACAGGGGGCGTACACTGAAGCTTTCTTT. It specifies CASSLVQGAYTEAFF. The variable domain in full, completed from reference TRBV7-9 and TRBJ1-1, reads DTGVSQNPRHKITKRGQNVTFRCDPISEHNRLYWYRQTLGQGPEFLTYFQNEAQLEKSRLLSDRFSAERPKGSFSTLEIQRTEQGDSAMYLCASSLVQGAYTEAFFGQGTRLTVV.

The chain couples TRBV14 to TRBJ1-2; no clear D. Trimming took off 0 bases at V and 3 bases at J, with 11 bases between the two ends. The length of the CDR3 is 15 residues. Germline-derived CDR1 and CDR2 are SGHDN and FVKESK. CDR3 bases: TGTGCCAGCAGCCAAGATCATCGGGGTTACTATGGCTACACCTTC. Its protein product is CASSQDHRGYYGYTF.

This clonotype occurred many times. The V gene is TRBV20-1, the J gene TRBJ2-1; the D gene is possibly TRBD1 (6 bases). Per germline, CDR1 DFQATT and CDR2 SNEGSKA (reference sequence). The CDR3 length is 15 residues. The V end was cut by 0 bases, the J end by 3 bases, with 12 bases between. CDR3 DNA sequence: TGCAGTGCTAGAGAAGCGTACAGGGACTACAATGAGCAGTTCTTC. It specifies CSAREAYRDYNEQFF.

V gene TRBV19 combines with J gene TRBJ2-7; 8 bases align to TRBD2. With 0 bases clipped from V and 0 bases from J, the junction kept 1 base outside the gene matches. Germline values: CDR1 LNHDA, CDR2 SQIVND (reference sequence). This CDR3 has 15 amino acids. The CDR3 sequence is CASSIDSGGSYEQYF. CDR3 DNA sequence: TGTGCCAGTAGTATAGACAGCGGGGGCTCCTACGAGCAGTACTTC.

This clonotype appeared many times. The V gene is TRBV5-1, the J gene TRBJ2-1; D remains ambiguous. V lost 0 bases to trimming and J lost 10 bases, with 5 bases between them. CDR1 and CDR2 (germline): SGHRS, YFSETQ. The CDR3 has 11 residues. The CDR3 bases are TGCGCCAGCAGCTTGGCGGAGGAGCAGTTCTTC. This gives the protein CASSLAEEQFF.

The table lists this clonotype with a few counts. The chain is built from TRBV11-2 and TRBJ2-1, with D uncertain. The V gene lost 5 bases and the J gene lost 6 bases, with 11 bases spanning the gap. This CDR3 is built from 13 residues. Per the germline V gene, CDR1 is SGHAT and CDR2 is FQNNGV. This CDR3 reads CASSLSPSNEQFF. DNA for the CDR3: TGTGCCAGCAGCCTAAGTCCCAGCAATGAGCAGTTCTTC.

The chain links TRBV12-2 to TRBJ2-1. TRBV12-2 is a recognized pseudogene. This CDR3 has 19 amino acids. CDR3 sequence: CASRLKQKFVLSSYNEQFF. The DNA for the CDR3 is TGTGCAAGTCGCTTAAAGCAGAAGTTCGTCTTGAGCTCCTACAATGAGCAGTTCTTC.

The genes are TRBV6-5 and TRBJ1-2; D is unresolved. Deletions cut 7 bases from V and 8 bases from J, with 14 bases between. This CDR3 is built from 12 residues. Germline CDR1 and CDR2: MNHEY and SVGAGI. DNA of the CDR3: TGTGCCAGCACTCACGGTGTGACAGGCTACACCTTC. Protein sequence: CASTHGVTGYTF.

This chain connects TRBV12-3 or TRBV12-4 to TRBJ2-2; 12 bases match TRBD2. V was clipped by 4 bases and J by 1 base; unmatched bases: 7. CDR3 length equals 18 residues. CDR3 bases: TGTGCCAGCAGTTCGTCGGTACTAGCGGGGGGGAACACCGGGGAGCTGTTTTTT. As protein: CASSSSVLAGGNTGELFF.

This chain links TRBV15 with TRBJ1-1; a possible D gene is TRBD1 (5 bases). V dropped 0 bases and J dropped 11 bases, with 16 bases sitting between them. Germline lookup yields CDR1 LNHNV and CDR2 YYDKDF (reference sequence). This CDR3 spans 14 amino acids. CDR3 sequence reads: CATSRDWAGIVAFF. CDR3 DNA: TGTGCCACCAGCAGAGATTGGGCAGGGATCGTCGCTTTCTTT.

The rearrangement joins TRBV5-4 to TRBJ2-3; 7 positions match TRBD2. The length of the CDR3 is 16 residues. The germline CDR1 and CDR2 sequences are SGHNT and YYREEE (reference sequence). The trim removed 4 bases at V and 8 bases at J, leaving 16 bases unmatched. DNA for the CDR3: TGTGCCAGCAGCCTGGTAGGAAGCGGGGAGCGGGGTACGCAGTATTTT. Amino acids: CASSLVGSGERGTQYF.

The chain couples TRBV4-2 to TRBJ2-3; 7 bases map to TRBD1. Losses at the gene ends were 4 bases for V and 3 bases for J; bases not matched to a gene: 10. The CDR3 loop spans 16 amino acids. Per the germline V gene, CDR1 is LGHNA and CDR2 is YNFKEQ. This chain's CDR3 is CASSLRGGVETDTQYF. CDR3 DNA: TGTGCCAGCAGCCTACGAGGGGGCGTCGAAACAGATACGCAGTATTTT.

This clonotype was seen more than once but under ten times. The chain employs TRBV18 and TRBJ2-1; 8 bases fit TRBD1. The CDR3 runs to 18 residues. The trim removed 4 bases at V and 5 bases at J, leaving 16 bases unmatched. Per germline, CDR1 KGHSH and CDR2 LQKENI. This CDR3 reads CASSQRLPGQAIHNEQFF. The CDR3 DNA sequence: TGTGCCAGCTCACAAAGGCTCCCGGGACAGGCGATCCACAATGAGCAGTTCTTC.